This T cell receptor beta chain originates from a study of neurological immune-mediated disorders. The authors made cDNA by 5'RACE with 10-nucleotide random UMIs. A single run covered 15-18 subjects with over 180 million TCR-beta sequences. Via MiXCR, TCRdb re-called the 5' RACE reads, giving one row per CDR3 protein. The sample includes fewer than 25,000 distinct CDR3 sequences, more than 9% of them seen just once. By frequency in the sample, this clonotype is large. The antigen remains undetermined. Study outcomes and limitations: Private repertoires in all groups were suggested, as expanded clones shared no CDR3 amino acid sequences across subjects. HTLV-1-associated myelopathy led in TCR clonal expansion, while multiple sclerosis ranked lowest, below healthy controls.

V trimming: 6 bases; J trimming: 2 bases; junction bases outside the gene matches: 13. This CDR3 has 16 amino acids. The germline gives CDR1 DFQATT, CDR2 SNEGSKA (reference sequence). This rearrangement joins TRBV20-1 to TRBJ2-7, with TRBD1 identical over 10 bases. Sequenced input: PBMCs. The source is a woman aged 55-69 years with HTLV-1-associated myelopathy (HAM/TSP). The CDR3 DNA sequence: TGCAGTGCACGACTAATGACAGGGGGCGAAGCCTACGAGCAGTACTTC. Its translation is CSARLMTGGEAYEQYF.